This section outlines one TCR beta chain sequence together with its context. This clone's antigen is unknown. Per-nucleotide qualities are absent, and no much larger clonotype sits a single base away. Library preparation employed PCR. TCRdb records Illumina HiSeq 2500 as the sequencer. Molecular barcoding was employed in the preparation of TCR libraries, with unique molecular identifiers being used to normalize TCRbeta repertoire quantification. In TCRdb, the public reads were trimmed at Q25 with fastp and aligned with MiXCR, with productive beta chains retained. Every distinct CDR3 protein forms one entry, paired with its most common genes and DNA. This sample has roughly 110,000 distinct CDR3 sequences in its table, and about 9.3% of those were observed once. In total, the top ten clones hold 34% of the sample. The data are from a study of T-cell reconstitution after alpha-beta-depleted transplantation in children (dated by TCRdb to the mid-2010s). In the study overall: The study quantitatively tracked T-cell immune reconstitution after TCRalphabeta/CD19-depleted allogeneic hematopoietic cell transplantation in children using TCR repertoire profiling. The paper as a whole reports these results and caveats: Hyperexpanded clone frequencies declined over subsequent months; after one year, T-cell counts and TCRbeta diversity were mostly attributed to newly produced T cells. The apparently early alphabetaT-cell count recovery about two months after transplant was reportedly dependent on only several hundred rapidly expanded clones derived from non-depleted graft cells. In some patients, the high TCRbeta diversity seen at day 60 was put down to recipient T cells and intrathymic progenitors that had survived conditioning.

Taken with the paper, the label for treatment or condition translates to: allogeneic hematopoietic cell transplantation with graft depleted of TCRalphabeta T cells and CD19 B cells. The transplant recipients were children given TCRalphabeta/CD19-depleted allogeneic hematopoietic cell grafts. This sample comprised PBMCs, obtained before TCRalphabeta/CD19-depleted stem cell transplant. The TCR was taken from a boy younger than 10 with acute lymphoblastic leukemia, due to receive a stem cell transplant.

At the DNA level, the sequence is TGCAGTGCCCTAACACCGGGGGCAAAAAACATTCAGTACTTC. Its product reads: CSALTPGAKNIQYF. The chain links TRBV20-1 with TRBJ2-4; the D segment is perhaps TRBD1 or TRBD2, each sharing 6 matched bases. CDR1 and CDR2 are read off the germline V gene (reference sequence) as DFQATT and SNEGSKA. V is cut by 6 bases and J by 4 bases, and the space between the germline ends is 16 bases. There are 14 amino acids in the CDR3, from cysteine to phenylalanine inclusive. Of the read, only the CDR3 DNA is kept; its 42 bases are in frame from base 1.